Presented here are 26 T cell receptor beta chains from one specimen sequenced in a study of patients and donors after allogeneic stem cell transplantation. TCRdb analysed the RT-PCR reads with MiXCR anew, one entry per CDR3 protein. The sample yields about 960,000 distinct CDR3 sequences, roughly 18% seen once. Sequences were obtained from blood, either unsorted or a sorted T cell fraction (not recorded which). Source of these receptors: a human donor who was either an allogeneic HSCT recipient or a stem cell or donor lymphocyte infusion donor (not recorded which). It is not recorded whose cells these are; they may come from a transplant donor.

V and J are TRBV13 and TRBJ2-7; D is possibly TRBD2 (7 bases). This CDR3 comprises 15 residues. Trimming cost V 5 bases and J 3 bases, with 17 bases left between them. Germline lookup yields CDR1 PRHDT and CDR2 FYEKMQ (reference sequence). CDR3 sequence: CASSQTRGGIYEQYF. In DNA, the CDR3 is TGTGCCAGCAGCCAGACTAGGGGGGGCATCTACGAGCAGTACTTC.

This chain links TRBV30 with TRBJ1-1; D is unresolved. Trimming removed 0 bases from V and 1 base from J, with 15 bases in between. Germline assignment: CDR1 GTSNPN and CDR2 SVGIG (reference sequence). This CDR3 comprises 16 residues. The CDR3 protein is CAWSVSGRSWNTEAFF. The CDR3 bases are TGTGCCTGGAGTGTTTCGGGGAGATCATGGAACACTGAAGCTTTCTTT. Drawing the rest from reference TRBV30 and TRBJ1-1, the complete variable domain is SQTIHQWPATLVQPVGSPLSLECTVEGTSNPNLYWYRQAAGRGLQLLFYSVGIGQISSEVPQNLSASRPQDRQFILSSKKLLLSDSGFYLCAWSVSGRSWNTEAFFGQGTRLTVV.

This clonotype came up a few times. V and J are TRBV4-3 and TRBJ1-5; weak D call: TRBD1 (6 bases). This CDR3 has 18 residues. Germline V lookup: CDR1 LGHNA, CDR2 YSLEER. V was pared by 0 bases and J by 1 base, with 16 bases between. Written as DNA, the CDR3 is TGCGCCAGCAGCCAAGATCTTCTAGGACAGACGAGCAATCAGCCCCAGCATTTT. Translating it yields CASSQDLLGQTSNQPQHF.

The table lists this clonotype with a few counts. The chain links TRBV9 to TRBJ2-7, with 11 bases fitting TRBD2. Germline-derived CDR1 and CDR2 are SGDLS and YYNGEE. J was trimmed by 6 bases and V by 0 bases; bases with no gene match: 5. The length of the CDR3 is 15 residues. This CDR3 reads CASSVGLAGIGEQYF. For the CDR3, the DNA is TGTGCCAGCAGCGTAGGACTAGCGGGAATTGGCGAGCAGTACTTC.

This chain uses TRBV12-3 or TRBV12-4 with TRBJ2-7; 15 positions match TRBD2. The CDR3 runs 17 residues. V trimming: 3 bases; J trimming: 3 bases; junction bases outside the gene matches: 6. CDR3 region: CASSFGLAGGPGYEQYF. In DNA form, the CDR3 reads TGTGCCAGCAGTTTTGGACTAGCGGGAGGGCCGGGCTACGAGCAGTACTTC.

This clonotype was counted many times. The chain recombines TRBV5-1 with TRBJ2-7, with D perhaps TRBD1 (6 bases). CDR1 is SGHRS and CDR2 is YFSETQ in the germline V gene. Between the trimmed V and J ends, which lost 4 bases and 12 bases, there was a span of 23 bases. The CDR3 spans 14 residues. CDR3 DNA sequence: TGCGCCAGCAGCCCGGAGACAGGCCTCACAGGTCTGTACTTC. Amino acids: CASSPETGLTGLYF.

A few counts support this clonotype. The gene calls are TRBV7-9 and TRBJ1-2; the D is unclear. The V end lost 2 bases, the J end lost 3 bases, and 13 bases lay between the germline ends. CDR1 is SEHNR, CDR2 FQNEAQ, per germline (reference sequence). This CDR3 has 15 residues. CDR3 sequence reads: CASSLSRSPDYGYTF. For the CDR3, the DNA is TGTGCCAGCAGCTTATCTCGGAGCCCCGACTATGGCTACACCTTC.

V usage is TRBV6-5 and J usage is TRBJ1-1; possibly TRBD1 for D (6 bases). There are 12 residues in the CDR3. V gave up 6 bases and J gave up 6 bases, with 11 bases separating them. Germline loops: CDR1 MNHEY, CDR2 SVGAGI. In DNA form, the CDR3 reads TGTGCCAGCAGCAGGGGACAATCTGAAGCTTTCTTT. Its translation: CASSRGQSEAFF.

This clonotype was counted between two and nine times. The gene calls are TRBV7-6 and TRBJ2-1; TRBD2 matches at 8 bases. The CDR3 runs 16 residues. Trimming took 2 bases from V and 7 from J; bases not matched to a gene: 10. Germline V gene sequence: CDR1 SGHVS, CDR2 FNYEAQ. In DNA, the CDR3 is TGTGCCAGCAGCTTATATTCGGGAGGGCCTGCGAATGAGCAGTTCTTC. Its protein product is CASSLYSGGPANEQFF.

Details on this clonotype: Its ends do not fully match the called genes, so a read error is possible. J is TRBJ2-4 and V is TRBV2; TRBD2 agrees at 10 bases. Germline CDR1 reads SNHLY; CDR2 reads FYNNEI. The CDR3 has 13 amino acids. CDR3 in amino acids: CASSGARAGGPNF. The CDR3 region has the DNA TGTGCCAGCAGTGGGGCGAGAGCGGGAGGGCCGAACTTC.

V usage is TRBV24-1 and J usage is TRBJ2-7; D unclear. Trimming shortened V by 4 bases and J by 5 bases, and 11 bases separated the two germline ends. CDR1 and CDR2 from the germline V gene are KGHDR and SFDVKD. The CDR3 spans 13 residues. The CDR3 region has the DNA TGTGCCACCAGTGACGGGCCCCGCGACGAGCAGTACTTC. Protein: CATSDGPRDEQYF.

V is TRBV12-3 or TRBV12-4 and J is TRBJ1-2, with 10 positions matching TRBD1. The length of the CDR3 is 15 residues. J was trimmed by 5 bases and V by 6 bases; bases with no gene match: 9. The CDR3 loop is CASSLEDRGSYGYTF. The CDR3 coding sequence is TGTGCCAGCAGCCTGGAGGACAGGGGGTCGTATGGCTACACCTTC.

This clonotype was detected ten times or more. The CDR3 DNA reads as TGTGCCAGCAGCTTGGCCGTAGGGGAGCAGTTCTTC. Translating gives CASSLAVGEQFF. The rearrangement links TRBV5-6 to TRBJ2-1, with D uncertain. V was clipped by 0 bases and J by 10 bases, with 8 bases between them. The CDR3 consists of 12 residues. The germline V gene encodes CDR1 SGHDT and CDR2 YYEEEE. The full variable domain, with the rest looked up from reference TRBV5-6 and TRBJ2-1, is DAGVTQSPTHLIKTRGQQVTLRCSPKSGHDTVSWYQQALGQGPQFIFQYYEEEERQRGNFPDRFSGHQFPNYSSELNVNALLLGDSALYLCASSLAVGEQFFGPGTRLTVL.

This clonotype occurred many times. V is TRBV12-3 or TRBV12-4 and J is TRBJ1-1, with D possibly being TRBD1 (6 bases). The CDR3 has 13 amino acids. Trimming left V 6 bases short and J 3 bases short, with 11 bases between. CDR3 in DNA: TGTGCCAGCAGGGTACAGGGATACACTGAAGCTTTCTTT. Protein sequence: CASRVQGYTEAFF.

This chain joins TRBV4-2 and TRBJ2-5, with 9 positions matching TRBD2. The CDR3 runs 16 residues. Germline CDR1 is LGHNA and CDR2 is YNFKEQ. V gave up 1 base and J gave up 2 bases; unmatched junction bases: 5. The DNA of the CDR3 is TGTGCCAGCAGCCAAGTTTGGACTAGCGATCAAGAGACCCAGTACTTC. The encoded protein is CASSQVWTSDQETQYF.

V usage is TRBV11-2 and J usage is TRBJ1-5, with D possibly matching TRBD1 (5 bases). The CDR3 loop spans 16 amino acids. Per the germline V gene, CDR1 is SGHAT and CDR2 is FQNNGV. Trimming took off 6 bases at V and 3 bases at J, with 18 bases between the two ends. CDR3 coding DNA: TGTGCCAGCAGAATCCTTATCGGGGGGGTCAATCAGCCCCAGCATTTT. It translates to CASRILIGGVNQPQHF.

The V gene is TRBV4-3, the J gene TRBJ2-5; D gene ambiguous. This CDR3 contains 15 residues. Per the germline V gene, CDR1 is LGHNA and CDR2 is YSLEER. The V end lost 1 base, the J end lost 1 base, and 10 bases lay between the germline ends. The CDR3 protein is CASSQVTSPQETQYF. The CDR3 DNA follows: TGCGCCAGCAGCCAAGTTACTTCTCCCCAAGAGACCCAGTACTTC.

This clonotype showed up just a few times. The CDR3 nucleotides are TGTGCCAGCAGCTTAGAGTCTGGGGGGGATGAAGCTTTCTTT. Its protein is CASSLESGGDEAFF. This rearrangement joins TRBV7-2 to TRBJ1-1; perhaps TRBD1 as D (5 bases). Per the germline V gene, CDR1 is SGHTA and CDR2 is FQGNSA. V lost 1 base and J 7 bases, leaving 13 bases between the germline ends. The CDR3 length is 14 residues.

A few counts support this clonotype. The chain combines TRBV5-1 with TRBJ2-5; D gene ambiguous. Germline loops: CDR1 SGHRS, CDR2 YFSETQ. V was pared by 6 bases and J by 5 bases, with 11 bases between. This CDR3 comprises 12 residues. As DNA, the CDR3 is TGCGCCAGCACCCGAGAGAGCGAGACCCAGTACTTC. Its translation: CASTRESETQYF. Combining the CDR3 with reference TRBV5-1 and TRBJ2-5 gives the whole variable domain KAGVTQTPRYLIKTRGQQVTLSCSPISGHRSVSWYQQTPGQGLQFLFEYFSETQRNKGNFPGRFSGRQFSNSRSEMNVSTLELGDSALYLCASTRESETQYFGPGTRLLVL.

This clonotype was seen at least ten times. The rearrangement uses TRBV5-1 and TRBJ2-2; perhaps D is TRBD1 or TRBD2 (5 bases each). The germline V gene encodes CDR1 SGHRS and CDR2 YFSETQ. CDR3 length equals 16 residues. V was trimmed by 4 bases and J by 0 bases, leaving 13 bases between them. DNA for the CDR3: TGCGCCAGCAGCCCTTCCGGGACGGCGAACACCGGGGAGCTGTTTTTT. Translated: CASSPSGTANTGELFF.

The V gene is TRBV5-5, the J gene TRBJ2-5; the match to TRBD2 covers 9 bases. Germline lookup yields CDR1 SGHKS and CDR2 YYEKEE (reference sequence). The CDR3 covers 16 residues. The V segment lost 1 base and the J segment 5 bases; nucleotides outside the gene matches: 9. This CDR3 is CASSLSAGGPVETQYF. CDR3 coding DNA: TGTGCCAGCAGCTTGTCGGCGGGAGGGCCGGTGGAGACCCAGTACTTC. The full variable domain, completed using reference TRBV5-5 and TRBJ2-5, is DAGVTQSPTHLIKTRGQQVTLRCSPISGHKSVSWYQQVLGQGPQFIFQYYEKEERGRGNFPDRFSARQFPNYSSELNVNALLLGDSALYLCASSLSAGGPVETQYFGPGTRLLVL.

This clonotype was seen only a few times. The chain employs TRBV12-3 or TRBV12-4 and TRBJ1-2; the D is unclear. Trimming pared 5 bases from V and 8 bases from J, leaving 18 bases between. CDR3 size: 14 residues. This chain's CDR3 is CASSTNGPVRGYTF. The CDR3, as DNA: TGTGCCAGCAGTACGAATGGGCCGGTTCGAGGCTACACCTTC.

The chain couples TRBV7-9 to TRBJ2-7; maybe TRBD2 (6 bases). The ends were cut back, 1 base at V and 5 bases at J, with 12 bases in the middle. Looked up from germline, CDR1 is SEHNR and CDR2 is FQNEAQ (reference sequence). This CDR3 is 14 amino acids long. The CDR3 sequence is CASSLDRGSHEQYF. CDR3 DNA sequence: TGTGCCAGCAGCTTAGATCGGGGGTCCCACGAGCAGTACTTC.

V and J are TRBV4-2 and TRBJ2-5; 8 positions agree with TRBD2. The CDR3 totals 15 residues. V gave up 0 bases and J gave up 5 bases; unmatched junction bases: 5. CDR1 is LGHNA, CDR2 YNFKEQ, per germline. CDR3 bases: TGTGCCAGCAGCCAAGATCGGGGGGGACGGGAGACCCAGTACTTC. Residues: CASSQDRGGRETQYF.

This clonotype was seen many times. The chain links TRBV12-3 or TRBV12-4 to TRBJ1-1, with D perhaps TRBD1 (6 bases). Trimming shortened V by 5 bases and J by 3 bases, and 16 bases separated the two germline ends. The CDR3 spans 15 residues. CDR3 DNA: TGTGCCAGCAGTCCGAAAAGGGGGGGGGACACTGAAGCTTTCTTT. It yields the protein CASSPKRGGDTEAFF.

This clonotype was seen only a few times. The CDR3 sequence: CSAREAAEEVAQFF. DNA of the CDR3: TGCAGTGCTAGAGAAGCCGCCGAAGAGGTAGCTCAGTTCTTC. V and J are TRBV20-1 and TRBJ2-1; no reliable D call. Germline CDR1 and CDR2: DFQATT and SNEGSKA (reference sequence). This CDR3 spans 14 amino acids. The ends were cut back, 0 bases at V and 13 bases at J, with 19 bases in the middle.